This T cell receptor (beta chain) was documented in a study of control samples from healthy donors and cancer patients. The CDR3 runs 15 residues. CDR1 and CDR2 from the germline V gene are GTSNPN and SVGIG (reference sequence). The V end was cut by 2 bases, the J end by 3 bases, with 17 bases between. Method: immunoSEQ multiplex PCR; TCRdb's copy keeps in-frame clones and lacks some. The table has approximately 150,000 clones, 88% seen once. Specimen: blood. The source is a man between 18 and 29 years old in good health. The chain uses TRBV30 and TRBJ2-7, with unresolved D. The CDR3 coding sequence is TGTGCCTGGAGTAAAGGAGTTGGGATCGACTACGAGCAGTACTTC. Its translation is CAWSKGVGIDYEQYF.